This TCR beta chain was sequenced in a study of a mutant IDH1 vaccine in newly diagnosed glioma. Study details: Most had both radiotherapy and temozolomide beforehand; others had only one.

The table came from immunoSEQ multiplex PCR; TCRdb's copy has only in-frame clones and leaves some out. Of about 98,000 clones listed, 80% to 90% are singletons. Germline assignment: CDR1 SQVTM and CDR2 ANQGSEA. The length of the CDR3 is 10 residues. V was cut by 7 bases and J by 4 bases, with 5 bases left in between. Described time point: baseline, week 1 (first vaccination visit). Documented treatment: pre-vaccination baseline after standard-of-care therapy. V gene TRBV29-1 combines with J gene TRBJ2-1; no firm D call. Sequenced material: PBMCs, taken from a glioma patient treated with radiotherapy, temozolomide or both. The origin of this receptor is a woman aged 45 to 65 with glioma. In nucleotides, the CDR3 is TGCAGCGGAAGTTACAATGAGCAGTTCTTC. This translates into CSGSYNEQFF.